One and the same sample provided the 13 T cell receptor beta chains below, sequenced in a study of blood T cell repertoires in COVID-19. The data were produced by immunoSEQ multiplex PCR, yet TCRdb's version contains in-frame clones alone and is incomplete. Seen here are more than 200,000 clones, around four fifths observed once, and the top ten hold 8% to 11%. The sequencing input was peripheral blood. Receptors originate from an elderly woman with COVID-19, enrolled during active disease.

The gene calls are TRBV3-1 (or the pseudogene TRBV3-2) and TRBJ1-2; no firm D call. The CDR3 runs to 11 residues. The V end was cut by 2 bases, the J end by 9 bases, with 7 bases between. From germline, CDR1 is LGHDT and CDR2 YNNKEL (reference sequence). CDR3 nucleotide sequence: TGTGCCAGCAGCCAATCCGGTCGCTACACCTTC. Translated, it gives CASSQSGRYTF.

The chain recombines TRBV6-1 with TRBJ2-7; D may be TRBD1 (5 bases). Deletions cut 10 bases from V and 3 bases from J, with 19 bases between. This CDR3 spans 14 amino acids. CDR1 MNHNS and CDR2 SASEGT come from the germline V gene. The CDR3 reads CATKKAREFYEQYF. Here the CDR3 DNA reads TGTGCCACCAAAAAGGCCAGGGAATTCTACGAGCAGTACTTC.

This clone was detected once. The chain is built from TRBV28 and TRBJ2-7; 7 bases are shared with TRBD2. Germline assignment: CDR1 MDHEN and CDR2 SYDVKM. This CDR3 region has 14 residues. Unmatched junction bases numbered 2, after V lost 2 bases and J lost 1 base. This CDR3 reads CASSLGGGSYEQYF. CDR3 DNA sequence: TGTGCCAGCAGTTTAGGCGGGGGTTCCTACGAGCAGTACTTC.

The J gene is TRBJ1-1, the V gene TRBV5-1; D remains ambiguous. This CDR3 spans 16 amino acids. Germline V gene lookup returns CDR1 SGHRS and CDR2 YFSETQ. The germline V and J ends were trimmed by 0 bases and 0 bases, with 12 bases remaining between them. The CDR3 here is CASSLDNLFMNTEAFF. CDR3 nucleotide sequence: TGCGCCAGCAGCTTGGACAACCTGTTCATGAACACTGAAGCTTTCTTT.

The rearrangement uses TRBV19 and TRBJ1-3; TRBD1 aligns across 7 bases. From germline, CDR1 is LNHDA and CDR2 SQIVND (reference sequence). With 3 bases clipped from V and 5 bases from J, the junction kept 7 bases outside the gene matches. This CDR3 has 15 residues. CDR3: CASSMTGRGRNTIYF. The CDR3 nucleotides are TGTGCCAGTAGTATGACAGGGCGAGGAAGAAACACCATATATTTT.

The chain couples TRBV5-1 to TRBJ2-7; 10 positions agree with TRBD1. The V gene end was trimmed by 4 bases and the J gene end by 2 bases; junction bases not matched to a gene: 6. The CDR3 contains 15 residues. CDR1 and CDR2 (germline): SGHRS, YFSETQ. This CDR3 is CASSKTGGAPYEQYF. The CDR3 nucleotides are TGCGCCAGCAGCAAGACAGGGGGCGCACCCTACGAGCAGTACTTC.

This clone has only one observation. J is TRBJ1-5 and V is TRBV28; D is perhaps TRBD1 (6 bases). Germline loops: CDR1 MDHEN, CDR2 SYDVKM. This CDR3 has 16 residues. V gave up 8 bases and J gave up 5 bases, with 22 bases separating them. The CDR3 region is CASEPTGLKIYQPQHF. The CDR3 DNA reads as TGTGCCAGCGAACCGACAGGACTGAAAATTTATCAGCCCCAGCATTTT.

The chain recombines TRBV5-1 with TRBJ1-1, with D perhaps matching TRBD1 (5 bases). This CDR3 has 14 residues. Germline lookup yields CDR1 SGHRS and CDR2 YFSETQ. With 0 bases removed from V and 10 bases from J, the gap between germline ends came to 16 bases. The CDR3 DNA is TGCGCCAGCAGCTTGGAGTCAGGGATTTCGACAGCTTTCTTT. This gives the protein CASSLESGISTAFF.

CDR3 nucleotides: TGTGCCAGCAGCCGCGGTGGAAACGGGATCGATGGCTACACCTTC. It yields the protein CASSRGGNGIDGYTF. The chain joins TRBV7-9 to TRBJ1-2; D unresolved. The CDR3 runs 15 residues. V was pared by 5 bases and J by 6 bases, with 19 bases between. Germline CDR1 SEHNR, CDR2 FQNEAQ (reference sequence).

The J gene is TRBJ2-2, the V gene TRBV6-5, with 7 positions matching TRBD1. CDR3 size: 12 residues. Germline loops: CDR1 MNHEY, CDR2 SVGAGI. The V gene end was trimmed by 5 bases and the J gene end by 8 bases; junction bases not matched to a gene: 2. The CDR3 region has the DNA TGTGCCAGCAGTAACAGGGGTGGGGAGCTGTTTTTT. Translating gives CASSNRGGELFF.

The chain is built from TRBV5-1 and TRBJ1-1; D is unresolved. With 0 bases removed from V and 8 bases from J, the gap between germline ends came to 11 bases. Per the germline V gene, CDR1 is SGHRS and CDR2 is YFSETQ. The CDR3 consists of 13 residues. CDR3 DNA: TGCGCCAGCAGCTTGGCGGTCGCGGGGGAAGCTTTCTTT. Translated: CASSLAVAGEAFF.

The chain is built from TRBV7-2 and TRBJ2-1; maybe TRBD1 (6 bases). Germline V gives CDR1 SGHTA, CDR2 FQGNSA. The V end was cut by 1 base, the J end by 9 bases, with 16 bases between. The CDR3 runs to 15 residues. The CDR3 loop reads CASSLVRGKRGEQFF. In nucleotides, the CDR3 is TGTGCCAGCAGCTTAGTCAGGGGCAAGAGGGGTGAGCAGTTCTTC.

The V gene is TRBV7-3, the J gene TRBJ1-6; no clear D gene. Germline V gives CDR1 SGHTA, CDR2 FQGTGA. CDR3 length: 15 amino acids. The ends were cut back, 0 bases at V and 10 bases at J, with 13 bases in the middle. The chain's CDR3 is CASSLTSTSGSPLHF. In nucleotides, the CDR3 is TGTGCCAGCAGCTTAACGAGTACAAGCGGGTCACCCCTCCACTTT. Full variable domain (outside the CDR3, taken from reference TRBV7-3 and TRBJ1-6): GAGVSQTPSNKVTEKGKYVELRCDPISGHTALYWYRQSLGQGPEFLIYFQGTGAADDSGLPNDRFFAVRPEGSVSTLKIQRTERGDSAVYLCASSLTSTSGSPLHFGNGTRLTVT.